Below, 20 T cell receptor beta chains from the same sample are listed, as sequenced in a study of human T cells and chemical hapten exposure. TCRdb called the RACE reads again in MiXCR, with one record for every CDR3 protein. The profile covers about 350,000 distinct CDR3 sequences, with 4.5% to 7% appearing a single time and less than 9% taken by the ten largest. Stated time point: pre-sensitization, week 0. Indicated treatment: therapeutic diphenylcyclopropenone sensitization with weekly scalp DPC. Sequencing was performed on whole blood, taken in connection with sensitization to the hapten diphenylcyclopropenone (DPC). The receptor set was obtained from a woman between 18 and 29 years old with alopecia areata. Some clones in this sample may be carry-over from other donors' samples.

The chain links TRBV5-1 to TRBJ1-1; no clear D. V gave up 3 bases and J gave up 2 bases, with 8 bases separating them. The CDR3 sequence is 13 residues long. The germline V gene has CDR1 SGHRS and CDR2 YFSETQ. CDR3 sequence: CASSSVVNTEAFF. The CDR3 DNA is TGCGCCAGCAGCTCGGTCGTAAACACTGAAGCTTTCTTT.

Ten or more counts support this clonotype. J is TRBJ2-6 and V is TRBV3-1, with D uncertain. CDR3 size: 15 residues. Germline V gene lookup returns CDR1 LGHDT and CDR2 YNNKEL (reference sequence). Trimming removed 0 bases from V and 2 bases from J, with 5 bases in between. The CDR3 sequence: CASSQDSAGANVLTF. The DNA for the CDR3 is TGTGCCAGCAGCCAAGACTCAGCTGGGGCCAACGTCCTGACTTTC.

This clonotype was detected only a few times. As DNA, the CDR3 is TGTGCCACCAGCAGAGATCCTGTCGGAGAAGCCTACGAGCAGTACTTC. This gives the protein CATSRDPVGEAYEQYF. This rearrangement joins TRBV15 to TRBJ2-7; no definite D call. CDR3 length equals 16 residues. Trimming removed 0 bases at V and 2 bases at J, with 14 bases between. Germline loops: CDR1 LNHNV, CDR2 YYDKDF (reference sequence). The variable domain in full, completed from reference TRBV15 and TRBJ2-7, reads DAMVIQNPRYQVTQFGKPVTLSCSQTLNHNVMYWYQQKSSQAPKLLFHYYDKDFNNEADTPDNFQSRRPNTSFCFLDIRSPGLGDTAMYLCATSRDPVGEAYEQYFGPGTRLTVT.

There are many counts of this clonotype. The V gene is TRBV2, the J gene TRBJ1-2; 10 bases agree with TRBD1. The germline gives CDR1 SNHLY, CDR2 FYNNEI. There are 15 residues in the CDR3. The V gene end was trimmed by 7 bases and the J gene end by 6 bases; junction bases not matched to a gene: 11. CDR3 loop: CASTSRGQGSHGYTF. The CDR3 DNA is TGTGCCAGCACCTCACGGGGACAGGGGTCGCATGGCTACACCTTC.

This clonotype was seen only a few times. J is TRBJ1-2 and V is TRBV4-3; the D gene is possibly TRBD1 (6 bases). Germline-derived CDR1 and CDR2 are LGHNA and YSLEER. Deletions cut 2 bases from V and 1 base from J, with 11 bases between. The CDR3 is 15 residues long. The CDR3 nucleotides read TGCGCCAGCAGCCAACTGCTACAGGGTAACTATGGCTACACCTTC. Translation: CASSQLLQGNYGYTF.

This chain uses TRBV20-1 with TRBJ1-5; maybe TRBD1 (6 bases). Germline values: CDR1 DFQATT, CDR2 SNEGSKA (reference sequence). Trimming left V 3 bases short and J 1 base short, with 13 bases between. This CDR3 has 15 amino acids. CDR3 residues: CSASHPRGSNQPQHF. Written as DNA, the CDR3 is TGCAGTGCTAGCCACCCGAGGGGGAGCAATCAGCCCCAGCATTTT.

This clonotype was found many times. The chain links TRBV9 to TRBJ2-3; possibly TRBD2 for D (6 bases). V lost 3 bases to trimming and J lost 6 bases, with 14 bases between them. CDR1 SGDLS and CDR2 YYNGEE come from the germline V gene. This CDR3 has 14 residues. The CDR3 DNA follows: TGTGCCAGCAGCGGGAGCGGGCGCTTGGATACGCAGTATTTT. Amino acid sequence: CASSGSGRLDTQYF.

At least ten counts were recorded for this clonotype. The V gene is TRBV7-2, the J gene TRBJ2-3; 8 nucleotides agree with TRBD2. The V and J ends lost 6 bases and 2 bases, in that order; junction bases with no gene match: 4. The CDR3 is 14 residues long. CDR1 and CDR2 (germline): SGHTA, FQGNSA. The CDR3 region is CASRSGLATDTQYF. CDR3 DNA sequence: TGTGCCAGCAGATCAGGACTAGCCACAGATACGCAGTATTTT.

This clonotype was found many times. V gene TRBV6-5 combines with J gene TRBJ1-4; the D is unclear. The CDR3 has 13 residues. V dropped 2 bases and J dropped 4 bases, with 5 bases sitting between them. Germline V lookup: CDR1 MNHEY, CDR2 SVGAGI. The CDR3 spells CASSYSRNEKLFF. The CDR3 coding sequence is TGTGCCAGCAGTTACAGTCGTAATGAAAAACTGTTTTTT.

The DNA for the CDR3 is TGTGCCAGCAGGAACCGGGGGAACACTGAAGCTTTCTTT. Residues: CASRNRGNTEAFF. The chain links TRBV6-5 to TRBJ1-1; D is unclear. V was pared by 6 bases and J by 1 base, with 9 bases between. In germline, CDR1 is MNHEY, CDR2 SVGAGI. CDR3 length: 13 residues.

This clonotype was detected ten times or more. This chain joins TRBV18 and TRBJ1-1; D uncertain. Trimming removed 5 bases from V and 3 bases from J, with 7 bases in between. Germline CDR1 KGHSH, CDR2 LQKENI. The CDR3 runs to 12 residues. For the CDR3, the DNA is TGTGCCAGCTCAGTACAGCACACTGAAGCTTTCTTT. Translated: CASSVQHTEAFF. Drawing the rest from reference TRBV18 and TRBJ1-1, the complete variable domain is NAGVMQNPRHLVRRRGQEARLRCSPMKGHSHVYWYRQLPEEGLKFMVYLQKENIIDESGMPKERFSAEFPKEGPSILRIQQVVRGDSAAYFCASSVQHTEAFFGQGTRLTVV.

The rearrangement links TRBV2 to TRBJ2-1, with 10 bases fitting TRBD1. Germline values: CDR1 SNHLY, CDR2 FYNNEI. Unmatched junction bases numbered 9, after V lost 9 bases and J lost 7 bases. The CDR3 is 14 amino acids. CDR3 coding DNA: TGTGCCAGAGAGCGGGGACAGGGGAAGAATGAGCAGTTCTTC. Protein sequence: CARERGQGKNEQFF.

This clonotype was detected only a few times. CDR3 sequence reads: CASRDGQAEAFF. CDR3 DNA: TGTGCCAGCAGGGACGGACAGGCTGAAGCTTTCTTT. The chain couples TRBV6-1 to TRBJ1-1; 7 nucleotides match TRBD1. V was pared by 6 bases and J by 6 bases, with 4 bases of the junction left unmatched. From germline, CDR1 is MNHNS and CDR2 SASEGT. CDR3 size: 12 residues.

This clonotype was seen a handful of times. The rearrangement links TRBV5-1 to TRBJ2-3; a weak D match, TRBD1 (5 bases). Germline CDR1 reads SGHRS; CDR2 reads YFSETQ. The germline V and J ends were trimmed by 0 bases and 0 bases, with 8 bases remaining between them. The CDR3 sequence is 15 residues long. This CDR3 is CASSLEQGSTDTQYF. The CDR3 DNA follows: TGCGCCAGCAGCTTGGAGCAGGGTAGCACAGATACGCAGTATTTT.

The sample holds many counts of this clonotype. The CDR3 reads CASSQVVWGVGYTF. The CDR3 DNA sequence: TGCGCCAGCAGCCAAGTCGTGTGGGGAGTTGGCTACACCTTC. The chain employs TRBV4-1 and TRBJ1-2; D unresolved. CDR3 length: 14 residues. The germline V and J ends were trimmed by 1 base and 7 bases, with 13 bases remaining between them. CDR1 and CDR2 (germline): MGHRA, YSYEKL.

This chain links TRBV29-1 with TRBJ1-5, with a possible D match to TRBD1 (5 bases). From germline, CDR1 is SQVTM and CDR2 ANQGSEA. The CDR3 contains 15 residues. The V gene lost 1 base and the J gene lost 1 base, with 11 bases spanning the gap. The CDR3 DNA reads as TGCAGCGTTGAAGCCAGGGAAAAGAGCAATCAGCCCCAGCATTTT. It specifies CSVEAREKSNQPQHF.

This clonotype was found many times. The V gene is TRBV6-6, the J gene TRBJ2-3; 10 nucleotides agree with TRBD1. This CDR3 is built from 18 residues. V lost 5 bases and J lost 2; bases outside the gene matches: 13. Germline CDR1 and CDR2: MNHNY and SVGAGI (reference sequence). The CDR3 DNA reads as TGTGCCAGCAGTCCCCCTGCGGGACAGGGGCATTCCACAGATACGCAGTATTTT. As protein: CASSPPAGQGHSTDTQYF.

This clonotype was observed at least ten times. The chain links TRBV6-6 to TRBJ1-6, with D possibly matching TRBD1 (6 bases). In germline, CDR1 is MNHNY, CDR2 SVGAGI (reference sequence). The CDR3 loop spans 13 amino acids. Trimming left V 5 bases short and J 10 bases short, with 12 bases between. CDR3 protein: CASSKGQESPLHF. The CDR3 region has the DNA TGTGCCAGCAGTAAGGGACAAGAGTCACCCCTCCACTTT.

This clonotype has at least ten counts. The V and J genes are TRBV6-2 or TRBV6-3 and TRBJ1-1; D might be TRBD1 (5 bases). The germline CDR1 and CDR2 sequences are MNHEY and SVGEGT. V gave up 8 bases and J gave up 4 bases, with 17 bases separating them. The CDR3 has 14 amino acids. This CDR3 is CASRRQGGGTEAFF. CDR3 in DNA: TGTGCCAGCCGTCGGCAGGGCGGTGGCACTGAAGCTTTCTTT.

V gene TRBV12-3 or TRBV12-4 combines with J gene TRBJ1-3; D call uncertain. The CDR3 consists of 16 residues. Trimming removed 3 bases from V and 0 bases from J, with 12 bases in between. The DNA for the CDR3 is TGTGCCAGCAGTTTTTTCGGATTGAGCTCTGGAAACACCATATATTTT. Translating gives CASSFFGLSSGNTIYF.